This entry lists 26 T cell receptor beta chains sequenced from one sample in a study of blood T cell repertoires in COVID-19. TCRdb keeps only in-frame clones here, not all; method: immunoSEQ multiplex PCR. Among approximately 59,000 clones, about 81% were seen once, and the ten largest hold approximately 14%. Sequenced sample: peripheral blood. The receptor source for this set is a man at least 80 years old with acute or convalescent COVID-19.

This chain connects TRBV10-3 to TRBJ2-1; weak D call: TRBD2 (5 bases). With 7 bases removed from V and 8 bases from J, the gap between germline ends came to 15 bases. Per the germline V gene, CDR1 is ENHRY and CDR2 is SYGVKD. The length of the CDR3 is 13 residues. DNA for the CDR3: TGTGCCATCACCTCCCCTAGCCAGGATGAGCAGTTCTTC. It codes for CAITSPSQDEQFF.

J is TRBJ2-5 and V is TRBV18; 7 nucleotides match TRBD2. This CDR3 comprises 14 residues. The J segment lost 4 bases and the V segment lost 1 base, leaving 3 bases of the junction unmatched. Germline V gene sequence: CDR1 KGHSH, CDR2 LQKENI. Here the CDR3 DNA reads TGTGCCAGCTCACCACGGGGAGGGGCAGAGACCCAGTACTTC. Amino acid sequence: CASSPRGGAETQYF.

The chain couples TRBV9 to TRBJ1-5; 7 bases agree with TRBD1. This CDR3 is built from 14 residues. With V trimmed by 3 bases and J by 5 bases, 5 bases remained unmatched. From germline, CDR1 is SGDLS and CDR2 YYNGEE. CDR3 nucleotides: TGTGCCAGCAGCGCCAGGGACAGTTATCAGCCCCAGCATTTT. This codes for CASSARDSYQPQHF.

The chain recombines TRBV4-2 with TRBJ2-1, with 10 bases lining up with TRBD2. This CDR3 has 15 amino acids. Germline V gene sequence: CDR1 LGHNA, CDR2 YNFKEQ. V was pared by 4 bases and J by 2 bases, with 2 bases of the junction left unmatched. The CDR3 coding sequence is TGTGCCAGCAGCCTAGCGGGAGGAACCTACAATGAGCAGTTCTTC. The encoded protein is CASSLAGGTYNEQFF.

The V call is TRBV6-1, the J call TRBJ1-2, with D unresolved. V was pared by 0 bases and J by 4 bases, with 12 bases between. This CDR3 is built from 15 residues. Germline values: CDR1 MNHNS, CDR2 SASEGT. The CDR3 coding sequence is TGTGCCAGCAGTGAAGCGGGCAGGATGGGCTATGGCTACACCTTC. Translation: CASSEAGRMGYGYTF.

The CDR3 nucleotides read TGTGCCAGCAGCTTCTCAGGATATAGGACTGAAGCTTTCTTT. It encodes CASSFSGYRTEAFF. This chain connects TRBV7-9 to TRBJ1-1, with D hard to call. V was trimmed by 3 bases and J by 5 bases, leaving 13 bases between them. The CDR3 loop spans 14 amino acids. Germline CDR1 reads SEHNR; CDR2 reads FQNEAQ (reference sequence).

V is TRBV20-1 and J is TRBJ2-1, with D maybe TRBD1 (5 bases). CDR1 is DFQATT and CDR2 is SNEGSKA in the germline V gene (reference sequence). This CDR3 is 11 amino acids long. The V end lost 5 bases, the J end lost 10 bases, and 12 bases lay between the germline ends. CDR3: CSAPRPGEQFF. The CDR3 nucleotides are TGCAGTGCTCCCAGGCCAGGGGAGCAGTTCTTC.

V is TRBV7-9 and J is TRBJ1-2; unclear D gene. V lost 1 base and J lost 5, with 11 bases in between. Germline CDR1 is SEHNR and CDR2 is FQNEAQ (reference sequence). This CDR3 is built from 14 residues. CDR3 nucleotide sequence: TGTGCCAGCAGCTTAGGAGGGAGCGGGTATGGCTACACCTTC. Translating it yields CASSLGGSGYGYTF.

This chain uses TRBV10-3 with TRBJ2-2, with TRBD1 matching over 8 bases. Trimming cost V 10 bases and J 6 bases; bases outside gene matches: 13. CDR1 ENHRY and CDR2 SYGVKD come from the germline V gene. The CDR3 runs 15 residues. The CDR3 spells CATLTGTGRAGELFF. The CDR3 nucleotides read TGTGCCACCCTAACCGGGACAGGAAGGGCCGGGGAGCTGTTTTTT.

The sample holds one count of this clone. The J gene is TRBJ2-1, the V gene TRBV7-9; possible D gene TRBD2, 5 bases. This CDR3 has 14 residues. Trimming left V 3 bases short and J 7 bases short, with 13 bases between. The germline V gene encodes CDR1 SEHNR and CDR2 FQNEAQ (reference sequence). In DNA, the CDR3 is TGTGCCAGCAGCTTGTCGGGGTCTAGGAATGAGCAGTTCTTC. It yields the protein CASSLSGSRNEQFF.

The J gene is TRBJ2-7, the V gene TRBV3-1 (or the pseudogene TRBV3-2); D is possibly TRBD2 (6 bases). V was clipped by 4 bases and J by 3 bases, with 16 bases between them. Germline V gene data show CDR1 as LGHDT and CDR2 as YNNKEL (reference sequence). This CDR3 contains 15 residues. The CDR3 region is CASSLLGDFYYEQYF. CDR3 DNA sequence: TGTGCCAGCAGCCTCCTTGGGGACTTCTACTACGAGCAGTACTTC.

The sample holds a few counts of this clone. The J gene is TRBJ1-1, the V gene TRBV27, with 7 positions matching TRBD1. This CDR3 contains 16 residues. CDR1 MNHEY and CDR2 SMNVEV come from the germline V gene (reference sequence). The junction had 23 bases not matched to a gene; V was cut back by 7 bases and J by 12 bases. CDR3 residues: CASTPRGDGTEMFTFF. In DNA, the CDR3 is TGTGCCAGCACCCCCCGGGGTGACGGGACAGAAATGTTTACTTTCTTT.

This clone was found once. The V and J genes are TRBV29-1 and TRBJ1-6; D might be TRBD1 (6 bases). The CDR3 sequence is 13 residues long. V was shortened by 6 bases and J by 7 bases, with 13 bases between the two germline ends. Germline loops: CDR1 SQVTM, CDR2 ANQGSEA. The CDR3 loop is CSVGQFANSPLHF. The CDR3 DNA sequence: TGCAGCGTCGGACAGTTTGCAAATTCACCCCTCCACTTT.

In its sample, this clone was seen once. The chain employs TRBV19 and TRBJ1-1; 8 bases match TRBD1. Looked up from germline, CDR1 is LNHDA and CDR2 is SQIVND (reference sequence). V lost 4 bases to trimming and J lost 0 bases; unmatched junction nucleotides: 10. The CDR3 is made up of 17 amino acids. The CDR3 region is CASSNGGPGGLNTEAFF. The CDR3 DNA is TGTGCCAGTAGTAATGGGGGCCCAGGGGGCTTGAACACTGAAGCTTTCTTT.

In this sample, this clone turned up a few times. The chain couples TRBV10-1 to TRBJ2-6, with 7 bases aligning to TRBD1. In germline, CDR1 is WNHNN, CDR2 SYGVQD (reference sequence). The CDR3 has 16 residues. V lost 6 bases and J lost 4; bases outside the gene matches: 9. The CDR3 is CASRSTTGAGANVLTF. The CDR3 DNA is TGCGCCAGCAGAAGCACTACAGGGGCGGGGGCCAACGTCCTGACTTTC.

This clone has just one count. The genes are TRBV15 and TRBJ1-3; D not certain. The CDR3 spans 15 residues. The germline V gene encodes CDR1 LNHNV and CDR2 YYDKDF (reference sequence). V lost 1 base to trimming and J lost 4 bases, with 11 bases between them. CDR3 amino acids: CATSRGLTEGNTIYF. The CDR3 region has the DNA TGTGCCACCAGCAGAGGGCTGACGGAGGGAAACACCATATATTTT.

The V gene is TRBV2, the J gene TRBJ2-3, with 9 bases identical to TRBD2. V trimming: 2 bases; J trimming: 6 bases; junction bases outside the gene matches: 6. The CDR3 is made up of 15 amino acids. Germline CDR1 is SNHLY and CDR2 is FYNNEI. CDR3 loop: CASSERRGGADTQYF. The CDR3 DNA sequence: TGTGCCAGCAGTGAAAGGCGGGGGGGAGCGGATACGCAGTATTTT. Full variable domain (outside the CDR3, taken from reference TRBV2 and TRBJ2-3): EPEVTQTPSHQVTQMGQEVILRCVPISNHLYFYWYRQILGQKVEFLVSFYNNEISEKSEIFDDQFSVERPDGSNFTLKIRSTKLEDSAMYFCASSERRGGADTQYFGPGTRLTVL.

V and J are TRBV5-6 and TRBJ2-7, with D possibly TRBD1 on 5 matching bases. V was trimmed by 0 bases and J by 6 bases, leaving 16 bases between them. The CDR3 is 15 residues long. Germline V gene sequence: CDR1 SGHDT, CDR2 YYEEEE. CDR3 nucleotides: TGTGCCAGCAGCTTGGGACAGTCACATCGAGGCGAGCAGTACTTC. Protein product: CASSLGQSHRGEQYF.

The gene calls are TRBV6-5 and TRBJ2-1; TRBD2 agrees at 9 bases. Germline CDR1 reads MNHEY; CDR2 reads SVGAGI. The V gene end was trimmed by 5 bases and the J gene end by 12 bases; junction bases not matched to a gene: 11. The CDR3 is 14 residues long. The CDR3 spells CASSPLAGAGTQFF. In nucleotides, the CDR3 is TGTGCCAGCAGTCCATTAGCGGGAGCGGGGACGCAGTTCTTC.

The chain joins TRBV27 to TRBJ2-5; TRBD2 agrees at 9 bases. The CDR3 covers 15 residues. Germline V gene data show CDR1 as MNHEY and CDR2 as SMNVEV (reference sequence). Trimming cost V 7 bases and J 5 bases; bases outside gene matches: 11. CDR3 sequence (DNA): TGTGCCAGCAAGGGTCTAGCGGGGTGGGTGGAGACCCAGTACTTC. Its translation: CASKGLAGWVETQYF.

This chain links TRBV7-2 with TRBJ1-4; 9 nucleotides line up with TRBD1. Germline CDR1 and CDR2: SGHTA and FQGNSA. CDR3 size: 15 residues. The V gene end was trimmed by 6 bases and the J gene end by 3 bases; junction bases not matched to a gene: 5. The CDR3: CASRPQGAANEKLFF. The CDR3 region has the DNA TGTGCCAGCAGGCCACAGGGGGCAGCTAATGAAAAACTGTTTTTT.

The CDR3 bases are TGTGCCAGCAGCACTCCTAAGGGACAGGGGGGACATACGCAGTATTTT. This codes for CASSTPKGQGGHTQYF. The V gene is TRBV27, the J gene TRBJ2-3; 11 nucleotides match TRBD1. The CDR3 sequence is 16 residues long. Losses at the gene ends were 6 bases for V and 7 bases for J; bases not matched to a gene: 12. Germline V gene data show CDR1 as MNHEY and CDR2 as SMNVEV (reference sequence).

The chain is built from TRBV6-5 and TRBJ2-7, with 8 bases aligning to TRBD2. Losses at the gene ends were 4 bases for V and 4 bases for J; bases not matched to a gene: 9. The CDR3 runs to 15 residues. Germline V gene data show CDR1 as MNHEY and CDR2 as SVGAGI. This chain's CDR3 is CASSSGGLGRYEQYF. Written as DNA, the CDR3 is TGTGCCAGCAGTTCGGGGGGACTAGGTCGGTACGAGCAGTACTTC.

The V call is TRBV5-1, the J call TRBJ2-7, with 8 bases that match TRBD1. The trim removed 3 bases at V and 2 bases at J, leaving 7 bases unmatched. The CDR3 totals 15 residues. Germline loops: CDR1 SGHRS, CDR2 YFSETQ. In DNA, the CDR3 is TGCGCCAGCAGCTATGGACAGGGTTTGGCCTACGAGCAGTACTTC. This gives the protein CASSYGQGLAYEQYF.

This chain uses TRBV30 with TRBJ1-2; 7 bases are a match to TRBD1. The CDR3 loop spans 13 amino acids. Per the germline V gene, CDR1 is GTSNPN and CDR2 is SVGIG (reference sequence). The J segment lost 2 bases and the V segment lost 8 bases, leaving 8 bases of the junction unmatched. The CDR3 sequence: CASTRDSNYGYTF. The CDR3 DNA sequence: TGTGCCAGTACCCGGGACAGCAACTATGGCTACACCTTC. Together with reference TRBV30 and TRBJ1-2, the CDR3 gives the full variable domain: SQTIHQWPATLVQPVGSPLSLECTVEGTSNPNLYWYRQAAGRGLQLLFYSVGIGQISSEVPQNLSASRPQDRQFILSSKKLLLSDSGFYLCASTRDSNYGYTFGSGTRLTVV.

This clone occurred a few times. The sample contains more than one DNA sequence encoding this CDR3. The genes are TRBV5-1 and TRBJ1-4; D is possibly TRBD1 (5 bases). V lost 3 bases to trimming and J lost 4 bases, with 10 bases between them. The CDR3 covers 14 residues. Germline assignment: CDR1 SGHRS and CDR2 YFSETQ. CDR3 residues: CASSSQGGNEKLFF. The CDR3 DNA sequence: TGCGCCAGCAGCTCTCAGGGTGGTAATGAAAAACTGTTTTTT.